This T cell receptor beta chain was observed in a study of cytomegalovirus exposure and HLA in healthy donors. The germline CDR1 and CDR2 sequences are LNHDA and SQIVND (reference sequence). The CDR3 runs 14 residues. V lost 4 bases, J lost 6 bases, and 15 bases lay in between. This PCR relied on a set of 60 Vbeta primers and 13 Jbeta primers. The assay was immunoSEQ multiplex PCR, and TCRdb's table has in-frame clones only and misses some. This sample yields over 150,000 clones, of which over 65% are seen a single time; less than 1.5% belongs to the top ten. Study observations and caveats: Several top significant clusters appeared, in a later analysis, to be linked to common viral pathogens. Across all donors, roughly uniform sequencing depth was an assumption of the presence/absence analyses. Upon later analysis, HLA-associated TCR beta chains proved more clonally expanded than other, equally common chains.

Comments on this clone: Its target is not known.

Sequencing was performed on PBMCs. The TCR comes from a woman aged 30 to 39 in good health and CMV-seropositive. This chain joins TRBV19 and TRBJ1-2; no reliable D call. CDR3 in DNA: TGTGCCAGTAGTAATCCAGGAAGATGGGATGGCTACACCTTC. Amino acids: CASSNPGRWDGYTF. The whole variable domain, remainder taken from reference TRBV19 and TRBJ1-2, is DGGITQSPKYLFRKEGQNVTLSCEQNLNHDAMYWYRQDPGQGLRLIYYSQIVNDFQKGDIAEGYSVSREKKESFPLTVTSAQKNPTAFYLCASSNPGRWDGYTFGSGTRLTVV.